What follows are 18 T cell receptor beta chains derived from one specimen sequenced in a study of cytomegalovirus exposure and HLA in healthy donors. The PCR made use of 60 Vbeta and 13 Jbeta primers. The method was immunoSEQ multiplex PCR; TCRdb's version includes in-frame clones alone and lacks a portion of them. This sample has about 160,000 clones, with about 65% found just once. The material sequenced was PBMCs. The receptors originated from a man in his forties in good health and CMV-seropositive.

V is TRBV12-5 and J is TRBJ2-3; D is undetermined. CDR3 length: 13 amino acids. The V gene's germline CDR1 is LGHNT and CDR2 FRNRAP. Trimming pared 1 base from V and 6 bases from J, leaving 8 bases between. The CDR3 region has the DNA TGTGCTAGTGGTTTGGGGCTAGACGATACGCAGTATTTT. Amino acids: CASGLGLDDTQYF.

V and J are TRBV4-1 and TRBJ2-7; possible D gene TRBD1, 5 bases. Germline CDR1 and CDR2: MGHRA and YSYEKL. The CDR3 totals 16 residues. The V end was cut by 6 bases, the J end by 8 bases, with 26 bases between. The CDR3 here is CASSFSRTEGPGKQYF. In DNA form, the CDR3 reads TGCGCCAGCAGTTTTTCCCGGACCGAAGGCCCAGGGAAGCAGTACTTC.

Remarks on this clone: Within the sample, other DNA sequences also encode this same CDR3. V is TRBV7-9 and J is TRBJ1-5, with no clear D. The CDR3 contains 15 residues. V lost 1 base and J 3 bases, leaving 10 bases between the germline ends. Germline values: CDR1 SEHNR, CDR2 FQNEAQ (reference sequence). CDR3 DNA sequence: TGTGCCAGCAGCTTAGGCCCAGGTTTCAATCAGCCCCAGCATTTT. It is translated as CASSLGPGFNQPQHF.

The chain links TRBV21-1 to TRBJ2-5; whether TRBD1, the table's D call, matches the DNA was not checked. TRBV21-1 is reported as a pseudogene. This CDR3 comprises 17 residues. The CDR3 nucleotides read TGTGCCAGCAGCAAAAGTCATGGGGCCGGAAAACAAGAGACCCAGTACTTC. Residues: CASSKSHGAGKQETQYF.

The DNA for the CDR3 is TGTGCCAGTAGTCAACCCCTTGGACAGCGAAACACCATATATTTT. This translates into CASSQPLGQRNTIYF. V is TRBV19 and J is TRBJ1-3, with D perhaps TRBD1 (6 bases). Germline CDR1 LNHDA, CDR2 SQIVND (reference sequence). Trimming removed 5 bases from V and 5 bases from J, with 16 bases in between. The CDR3 spans 15 residues.

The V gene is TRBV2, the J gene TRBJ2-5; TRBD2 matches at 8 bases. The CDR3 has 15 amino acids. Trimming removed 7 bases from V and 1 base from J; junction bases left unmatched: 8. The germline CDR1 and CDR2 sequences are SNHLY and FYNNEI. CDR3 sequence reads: CASTGLAKFQETQYF. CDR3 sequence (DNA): TGTGCCAGCACCGGACTAGCCAAGTTCCAAGAGACCCAGTACTTC.

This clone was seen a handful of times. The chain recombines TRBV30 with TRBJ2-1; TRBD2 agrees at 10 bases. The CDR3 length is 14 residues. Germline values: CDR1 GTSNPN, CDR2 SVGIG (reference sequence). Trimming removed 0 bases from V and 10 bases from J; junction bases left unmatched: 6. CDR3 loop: CAWSVRRLAGEQFF. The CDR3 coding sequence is TGTGCCTGGAGTGTACGGAGACTAGCGGGCGAGCAGTTCTTC.

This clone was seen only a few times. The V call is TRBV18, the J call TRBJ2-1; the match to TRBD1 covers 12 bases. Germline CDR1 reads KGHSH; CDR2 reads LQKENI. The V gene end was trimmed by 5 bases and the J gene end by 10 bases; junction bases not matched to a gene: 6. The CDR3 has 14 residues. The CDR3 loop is CASSSGTGGSEQFF. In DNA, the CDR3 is TGTGCCAGCTCATCGGGGACAGGGGGCAGCGAGCAGTTCTTC.

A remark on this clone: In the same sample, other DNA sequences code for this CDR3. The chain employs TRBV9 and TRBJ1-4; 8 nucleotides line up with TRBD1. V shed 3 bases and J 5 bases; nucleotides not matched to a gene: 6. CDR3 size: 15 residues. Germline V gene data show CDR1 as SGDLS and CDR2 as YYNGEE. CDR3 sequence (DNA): TGTGCCAGCAGCGCAGGACAGGGAAGGAATGAAAAACTGTTTTTT. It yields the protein CASSAGQGRNEKLFF. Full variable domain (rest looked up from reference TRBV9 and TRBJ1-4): DSGVTQTPKHLITATGQRVTLRCSPRSGDLSVYWYQQSLDQGLQFLIQYYNGEERAKGNILERFSAQQFPDLHSELNLSSLELGDSALYFCASSAGQGRNEKLFFGSGTQLSVL.

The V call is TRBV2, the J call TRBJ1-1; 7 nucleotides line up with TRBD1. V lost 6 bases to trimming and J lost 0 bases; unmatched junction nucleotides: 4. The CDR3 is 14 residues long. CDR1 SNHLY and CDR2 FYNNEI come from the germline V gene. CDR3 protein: CASRLGQLNTEAFF. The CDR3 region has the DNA TGTGCCAGCAGATTGGGACAGTTGAACACTGAAGCTTTCTTT.

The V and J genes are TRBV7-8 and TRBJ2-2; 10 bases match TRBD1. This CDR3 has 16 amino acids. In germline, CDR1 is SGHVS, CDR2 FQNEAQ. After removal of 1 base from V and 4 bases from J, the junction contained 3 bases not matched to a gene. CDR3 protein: CASSLVGTGVTGELFF. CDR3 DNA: TGTGCCAGCAGCTTAGTGGGGACAGGGGTCACCGGGGAGCTGTTTTTT.

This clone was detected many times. The CDR3, as DNA: TGTGCCAGCAGCTTTCGGCACCCCGGGGTGACCTACGAGCAGTACTTC. Residues: CASSFRHPGVTYEQYF. The rearrangement joins TRBV5-5 to TRBJ2-7; D is perhaps TRBD2 (5 bases). In germline, CDR1 is SGHKS, CDR2 YYEKEE (reference sequence). This CDR3 is built from 16 residues. The V end was cut by 2 bases, the J end by 2 bases, with 17 bases between.

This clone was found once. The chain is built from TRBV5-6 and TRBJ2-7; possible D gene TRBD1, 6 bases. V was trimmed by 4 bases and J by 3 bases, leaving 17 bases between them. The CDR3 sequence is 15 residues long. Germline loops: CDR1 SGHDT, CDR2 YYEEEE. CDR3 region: CASSVPGGASYEQYF. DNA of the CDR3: TGTGCCAGCAGCGTACCTGGGGGCGCGAGCTACGAGCAGTACTTC.

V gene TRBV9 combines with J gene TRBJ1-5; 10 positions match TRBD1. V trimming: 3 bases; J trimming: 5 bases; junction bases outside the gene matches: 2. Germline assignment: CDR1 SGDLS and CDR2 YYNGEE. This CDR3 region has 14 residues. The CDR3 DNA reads TGTGCCAGCAGCGCCGGGACAGGGGATCAGCCCCAGCATTTT. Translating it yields CASSAGTGDQPQHF.

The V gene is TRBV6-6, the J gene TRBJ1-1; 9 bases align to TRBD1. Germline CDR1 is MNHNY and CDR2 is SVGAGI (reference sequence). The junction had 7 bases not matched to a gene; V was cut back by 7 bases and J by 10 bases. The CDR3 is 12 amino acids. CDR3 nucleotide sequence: TGTGCCAGCACCAGACAGGGGGAGGTAGCTTTCTTT. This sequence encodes CASTRQGEVAFF.

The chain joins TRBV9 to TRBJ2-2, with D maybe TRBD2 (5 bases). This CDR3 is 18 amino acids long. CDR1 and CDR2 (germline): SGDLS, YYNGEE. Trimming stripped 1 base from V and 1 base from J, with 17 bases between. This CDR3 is CASSVPAPGIQNTGELFF. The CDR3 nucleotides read TGTGCCAGCAGCGTACCCGCGCCGGGGATTCAGAACACCGGGGAGCTGTTTTTT.

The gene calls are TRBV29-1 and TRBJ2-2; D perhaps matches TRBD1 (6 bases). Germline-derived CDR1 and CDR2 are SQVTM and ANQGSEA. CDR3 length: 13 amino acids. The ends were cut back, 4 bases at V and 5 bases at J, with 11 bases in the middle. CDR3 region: CSVVEDRTGELFF. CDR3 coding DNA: TGCAGCGTTGTGGAGGACAGAACCGGGGAGCTGTTTTTT.

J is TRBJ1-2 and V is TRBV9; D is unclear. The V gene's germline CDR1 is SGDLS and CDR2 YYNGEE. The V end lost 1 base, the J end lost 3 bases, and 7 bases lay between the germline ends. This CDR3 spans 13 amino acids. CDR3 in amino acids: CASSVTNYYGYTF. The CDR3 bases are TGTGCCAGCAGCGTAACGAACTACTATGGCTACACCTTC.